These T cell receptor beta chains were read from a single sample in a study of beta chain features in type 1 diabetes. The method was immunoSEQ multiplex PCR; TCRdb's version includes in-frame clones alone and lacks a portion of them. The repertoire includes about 330,000 clones, approximately 9.9% of them detected once, and 0.015% sits in the top ten. What was sequenced was naive CD4+ T cells from blood. The receptors here all came from a woman in her 30s in good health. CDR3s include the opening cysteine and the closing phenylalanine or tryptophan. The order of the fields is D gene, CDR3 length, J gene, V gene, CDR3 protein. The D gene is left open where the match is weak.

d_gene: NA
len: 13
j_gene: TRBJ1-4
v_gene: TRBV7-7
CDR3aa: CASSLERGEKLFF

d_gene: NA
len: 15
j_gene: TRBJ2-7
v_gene: TRBV4-2
CDR3aa: CASSQEGTTTYEQYF

d_gene: TRBD1
len: 14
j_gene: TRBJ2-5
v_gene: TRBV11-3
CDR3aa: CASSLGDSQETQYF

d_gene: TRBD2
len: 15
j_gene: TRBJ2-7
v_gene: TRBV6-6
CDR3aa: CASSLEAGGSYEQYF

d_gene: NA
len: 19
j_gene: TRBJ1-2
v_gene: TRBV7-2
CDR3aa: CASSLDPNIFRARFGGYTF

d_gene: TRBD1
len: 13
j_gene: TRBJ1-1
v_gene: TRBV27
CDR3aa: CASSTQGLIEAFF

d_gene: TRBD2
len: 21
j_gene: TRBJ2-1
v_gene: TRBV2
CDR3aa: CASIPWPGTSGTASSYNEQFF

d_gene: NA
len: 13
j_gene: TRBJ2-1
v_gene: TRBV5-1
CDR3aa: CASSAPWGGGQFF

d_gene: NA
len: 13
j_gene: TRBJ2-1
v_gene: TRBV7-3
CDR3aa: CASSLDNNNEQFF

d_gene: NA
len: 14
j_gene: TRBJ2-4
v_gene: TRBV19
CDR3aa: CASSTTGAKNIQYF

d_gene: TRBD1
len: 15
j_gene: TRBJ2-1
v_gene: TRBV7-2
CDR3aa: CASSLSGGPLSEQFF

d_gene: TRBD2
len: 14
j_gene: TRBJ2-5
v_gene: TRBV29-1
CDR3aa: CSVEGVWRGETQYF

d_gene: NA
len: 13
j_gene: TRBJ2-2
v_gene: TRBV12-5
CDR3aa: CASTPPGTGELFF

d_gene: NA
len: 17
j_gene: TRBJ2-7
v_gene: TRBV28
CDR3aa: CASSPYLRPTDSYEQYF

d_gene: TRBD1
len: 16
j_gene: TRBJ2-3
v_gene: TRBV18
CDR3aa: CASSELRDRLTNTQYF

d_gene: NA
len: 12
j_gene: TRBJ2-5
v_gene: TRBV7-2
CDR3aa: CASSTKQETQYF

d_gene: NA
len: 14
j_gene: TRBJ1-1
v_gene: TRBV18
CDR3aa: CASSPPGRGTEAFF

d_gene: NA
len: 11
j_gene: TRBJ2-7
v_gene: TRBV20-1
CDR3aa: CSARVDYEQYF

d_gene: NA
len: 16
j_gene: TRBJ1-1
v_gene: TRBV7-8
CDR3aa: CASSRRTEYSNTEAFF

d_gene: TRBD1
len: 16
j_gene: TRBJ1-1
v_gene: TRBV9
CDR3aa: CASSADLGTGNTEAFF

d_gene: TRBD2
len: 13
j_gene: TRBJ2-5
v_gene: TRBV5-1
CDR3aa: CASSSTSEETQYF

d_gene: NA
len: 17
j_gene: TRBJ2-1
v_gene: TRBV14
CDR3aa: CASSQDPGLSSYNEQFF

d_gene: NA
len: 10
j_gene: TRBJ2-7
v_gene: TRBV6-9
CDR3aa: CASNGREQYF